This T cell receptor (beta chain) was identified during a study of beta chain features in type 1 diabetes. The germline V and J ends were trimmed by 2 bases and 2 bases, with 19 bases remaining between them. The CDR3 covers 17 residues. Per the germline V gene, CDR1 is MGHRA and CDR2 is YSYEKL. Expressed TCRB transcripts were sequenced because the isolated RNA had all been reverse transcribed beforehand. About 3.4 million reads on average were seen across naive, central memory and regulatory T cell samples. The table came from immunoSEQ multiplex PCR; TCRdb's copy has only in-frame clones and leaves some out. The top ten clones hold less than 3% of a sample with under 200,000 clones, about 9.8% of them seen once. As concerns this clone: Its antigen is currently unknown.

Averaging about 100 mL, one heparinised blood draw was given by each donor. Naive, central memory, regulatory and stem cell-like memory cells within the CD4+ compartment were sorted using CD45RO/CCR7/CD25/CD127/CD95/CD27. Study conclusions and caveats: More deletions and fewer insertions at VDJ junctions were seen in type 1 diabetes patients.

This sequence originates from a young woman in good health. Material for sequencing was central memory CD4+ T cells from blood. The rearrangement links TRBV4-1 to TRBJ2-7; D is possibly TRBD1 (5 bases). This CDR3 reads CASSQTTDDSAAYEQYF. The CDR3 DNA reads TGCGCCAGCAGCCAAACAACGGACGACAGCGCAGCCTACGAGCAGTACTTC.